The 17 T cell receptor beta chains presented below share a single source sample, sequenced in a study of spatial heterogeneity in lung cancer. The time point denotes: sample taken at primary tumor resection. The sequenced material consisted of unsorted whole RNA from tumor, nontumor lung or frozen PBMC. In TCRdb, the 5' RACE reads were re-called with MiXCR into one record per CDR3 protein. The sample lists roughly 48,000 distinct CDR3 sequences; roughly 5.7% were seen once. The sequencing here drew on PBMCs, taken at surgery. The receptor set was obtained from a male donor with early-stage non-small cell lung cancer.

Many counts were recorded for this clonotype. V and J are TRBV6-5 and TRBJ2-5; D call uncertain. The germline V and J ends were trimmed by 2 bases and 4 bases, with 11 bases remaining between them. In germline, CDR1 is MNHEY, CDR2 SVGAGI. The CDR3 has 14 residues. The CDR3 coding sequence is TGTGCCAGCAGTTACGGGGTAGCCGGAGAGACCCAGTACTTC. It encodes CASSYGVAGETQYF.

This clonotype has just a few counts. The chain recombines TRBV20-1 with TRBJ1-1; tentatively, D is TRBD1 (6 bases). Germline V gene lookup returns CDR1 DFQATT and CDR2 SNEGSKA (reference sequence). The CDR3 totals 15 residues. V was clipped by 1 base and J by 0 bases, with 12 bases between them. The CDR3 DNA reads TGCAGTGCTAGAGGACAGGCTAAAATGAACACTGAAGCTTTCTTT. Its protein product is CSARGQAKMNTEAFF.

This clonotype was seen repeatedly, ten times or more. J is TRBJ1-1 and V is TRBV6-6, with 8 bases that match TRBD1. This CDR3 contains 16 residues. Germline CDR1 reads MNHNY; CDR2 reads SVGAGI (reference sequence). The junction had 11 bases not matched to a gene; V was cut back by 5 bases and J by 3 bases. The CDR3 coding sequence is TGTGCCAGCAGTACCATGCCGACAGGGGTCGACACTGAAGCTTTCTTT. Encoded protein: CASSTMPTGVDTEAFF.

The sample holds many counts of this clonotype. V gene TRBV2 combines with J gene TRBJ2-7; 10 bases are shared with TRBD1. There are 13 residues in the CDR3. Losses at the gene ends were 7 bases for V and 5 bases for J; bases not matched to a gene: 5. Germline V lookup: CDR1 SNHLY, CDR2 FYNNEI. This chain's CDR3 is CASTRTGGNEQYF. CDR3 nucleotide sequence: TGTGCCAGCACCCGGACAGGGGGTAACGAGCAGTACTTC.

Many counts were recorded for this clonotype. The chain recombines TRBV25-1 with TRBJ2-7; D perhaps matches TRBD1 (6 bases). The germline V gene has CDR1 MGHDK and CDR2 SYGVNS. Between the trimmed V and J ends, which lost 3 bases and 2 bases, there was a span of 17 bases. The CDR3 loop spans 16 amino acids. CDR3 region: CASSEGLWDTTYEQYF. CDR3 nucleotide sequence: TGTGCCAGCAGTGAGGGGCTGTGGGACACCACCTACGAGCAGTACTTC.

This clonotype was seen at least ten times. The chain recombines TRBV3-1 with TRBJ2-5; 14 nucleotides match TRBD2. Trimming cost V 1 base and J 5 bases; bases outside gene matches: 3. The CDR3 is 16 amino acids. The germline CDR1 and CDR2 sequences are LGHDT and YNNKEL (reference sequence). The CDR3 sequence is CASSQGLAGGTETQYF. CDR3 sequence (DNA): TGTGCCAGCAGCCAAGGACTAGCGGGAGGGACGGAGACCCAGTACTTC.

In its sample, this clonotype was seen many times. This chain connects TRBV5-8 to TRBJ1-6; 9 bases are a match to TRBD1. The CDR3 covers 17 residues. Germline CDR1 SGHTS, CDR2 YDEGEE. The junction had 6 bases not matched to a gene; V was cut back by 0 bases and J by 5 bases. The CDR3 sequence: CASSLGPGQGNNSPLHF. The CDR3 DNA is TGTGCCAGCAGCTTGGGTCCGGGACAGGGCAATAATTCACCCCTCCACTTT.

This clonotype appeared a few times. The chain has TRBV11-2 and TRBJ2-7; D is unresolved. This CDR3 spans 10 amino acids. Per the germline V gene, CDR1 is SGHAT and CDR2 is FQNNGV. V lost 4 bases and J lost 2, with 0 bases in between. The CDR3 region has the DNA TGTGCCAGCAGCTCCTACGAGCAGTACTTC. Protein: CASSSYEQYF.

This clonotype occurred a few times. V and J are TRBV12-3 or TRBV12-4 and TRBJ2-1; D is possibly TRBD2 (6 bases). V lost 5 bases, J lost 6 bases, and 14 bases lay in between. This CDR3 is 14 amino acids long. In DNA form, the CDR3 reads TGTGCCAGCAGTCCGACTAGTGGATTCAATGAGCAGTTCTTC. Translated, it gives CASSPTSGFNEQFF.

On this clonotype: A much larger clone differs by one base, so this may be a read error. The genes are TRBV29-1 and TRBJ2-5; no clear D. CDR1 and CDR2 (germline): SQVTM, ANQGSEA. The CDR3 sequence is 10 residues long. The CDR3: CGVAQETQYF. CDR3 nucleotides: TGCGGCGTTGCCCAAGAGACCCAGTACTTC.

This clonotype was seen repeatedly, ten times or more. The gene calls are TRBV20-1 and TRBJ1-4; TRBD1 aligns across 9 bases. V trimming: 3 bases; J trimming: 8 bases; junction bases outside the gene matches: 10. The germline gives CDR1 DFQATT, CDR2 SNEGSKA (reference sequence). The length of the CDR3 is 15 residues. As DNA, the CDR3 is TGCAGTGCTAGGAAATCCAGGACAGGGGAGGAAAAACTGTTTTTT. Amino acids: CSARKSRTGEEKLFF.

The rearrangement joins TRBV5-6 to TRBJ2-1; possibly TRBD1 or TRBD2 for D (5 bases each). From germline, CDR1 is SGHDT and CDR2 YYEEEE. The CDR3 has 16 residues. Trimming stripped 2 bases from V and 10 bases from J, with 22 bases between. The CDR3 DNA reads TGTGCCAGCAGCTTTAGACTGGGACCCTTCCCAGGGGAGCAGTTCTTC. Encoded protein: CASSFRLGPFPGEQFF.

This clonotype was counted ten times or more. This chain uses TRBV7-9 with TRBJ2-2; D is possibly TRBD1 or TRBD2 (5 bases each). Between the trimmed V and J ends, which lost 2 bases and 7 bases, there was a span of 14 bases. CDR3 length: 15 amino acids. CDR1 and CDR2 (germline): SEHNR, FQNEAQ (reference sequence). The CDR3 sequence is CASSLFTGLIGELFF. In nucleotides, the CDR3 is TGTGCCAGCAGCTTATTCACAGGACTTATCGGGGAGCTGTTTTTT.

This clonotype was found many times. The genes are TRBV4-3 and TRBJ1-6; tentative D call: TRBD1 (6 bases). The germline V gene encodes CDR1 LGHNA and CDR2 YSLEER. The V and J ends lost 0 bases and 8 bases respectively, with 11 bases between them. The CDR3 runs to 15 residues. The CDR3 DNA follows: TGCGCCAGCAGCCAAGACTCGGACAGATATTCACCCCTCCACTTT. Protein product: CASSQDSDRYSPLHF.

This clonotype was observed at least ten times. V gene TRBV27 combines with J gene TRBJ2-7; D is unclear. The V gene's germline CDR1 is MNHEY and CDR2 SMNVEV (reference sequence). The CDR3 extends over 12 amino acids. The CDR3 region has the DNA TGTGCGTCTGGGCCCCTTCCCTACGAGCAGTACTTC. Encoded protein: CASGPLPYEQYF.

This clonotype was detected ten times or more. V gene TRBV24-1 combines with J gene TRBJ2-2; TRBD1 agrees at 8 bases. Trimming took 9 bases from V and 1 from J; bases not matched to a gene: 9. Germline CDR1 is KGHDR and CDR2 is SFDVKD. The CDR3 consists of 16 residues. The CDR3 protein is CATLERQGLNTGELFF. The DNA for the CDR3 is TGTGCCACCTTAGAGCGACAGGGGCTGAACACCGGGGAGCTGTTTTTT.

In its sample, this clonotype was seen many times. V is TRBV20-1 and J is TRBJ2-3; 8 bases line up with TRBD2. The CDR3 length is 16 residues. Germline CDR1 DFQATT, CDR2 SNEGSKA (reference sequence). V lost 3 bases to trimming and J lost 3 bases; unmatched junction nucleotides: 11. The CDR3 loop is CSASHSRGGRTDTQYF. The DNA for the CDR3 is TGCAGTGCTAGCCACTCACGGGGGGGGCGGACAGATACGCAGTATTTT.